What follows describes a single T cell receptor (beta chain). Its specificity is unknown. These data are taken from a study of shared clonotypes between healthy human individuals. Study-level results: Only blood underwent sampling, and tissue repertoires likely differ.

The CDR3 has 15 amino acids. The germline V and J ends were trimmed by 1 base and 5 bases, with 14 bases remaining between them. CDR1 and CDR2 (germline): KGHSH, LQKENI. Genomic DNA came from roughly 84 million PBMCs in unsorted samples. Unsorted PBMC DNA was sequenced on ten immunoSEQ deep assay plates. Libraries were prepared by immunoSEQ multiplex PCR; TCRdb keeps only in-frame clonotypes and omits some of them. The data show about 470,000 clones, 70% to 80% seen once. The source material was PBMCs. This clonotype was obtained from a middle-aged woman in good health. Some clones in this sample may be carry-over from other donors' samples. The rearrangement joins TRBV18 to TRBJ2-5; D gene uncertain. CDR3 sequence reads: CASSPLTSTRETQYF. The CDR3 DNA follows: TGTGCCAGCTCACCACTAACGTCCACACGGGAGACCCAGTACTTC.